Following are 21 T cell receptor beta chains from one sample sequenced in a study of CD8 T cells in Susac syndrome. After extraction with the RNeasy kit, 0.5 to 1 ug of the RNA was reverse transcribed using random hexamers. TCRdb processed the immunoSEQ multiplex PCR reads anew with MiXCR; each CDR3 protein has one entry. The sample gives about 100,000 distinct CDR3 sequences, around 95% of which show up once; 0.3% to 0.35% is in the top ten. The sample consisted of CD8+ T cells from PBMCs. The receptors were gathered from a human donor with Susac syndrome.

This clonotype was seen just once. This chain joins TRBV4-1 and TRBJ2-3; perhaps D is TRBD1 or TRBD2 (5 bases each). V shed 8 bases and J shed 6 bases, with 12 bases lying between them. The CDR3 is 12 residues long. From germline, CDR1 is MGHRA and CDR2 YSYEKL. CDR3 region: CASGPWGDTQYF. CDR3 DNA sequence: TGCGCCAGCGGCCCCTGGGGGGATACGCAGTATTTT.

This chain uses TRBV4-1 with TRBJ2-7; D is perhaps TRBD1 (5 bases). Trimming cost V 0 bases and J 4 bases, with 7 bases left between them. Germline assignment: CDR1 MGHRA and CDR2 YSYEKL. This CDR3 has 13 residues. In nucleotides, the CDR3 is TGCGCCAGCAGCCAAGATCAGGGTTACGAGCAGTACTTC. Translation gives CASSQDQGYEQYF.

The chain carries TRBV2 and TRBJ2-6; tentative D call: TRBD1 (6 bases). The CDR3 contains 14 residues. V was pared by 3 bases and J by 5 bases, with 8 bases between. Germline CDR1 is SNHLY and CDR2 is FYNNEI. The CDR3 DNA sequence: TGTGCCAGCAGTGACAGGGGTTGGGCCAACGTCCTGACTTTC. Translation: CASSDRGWANVLTF.

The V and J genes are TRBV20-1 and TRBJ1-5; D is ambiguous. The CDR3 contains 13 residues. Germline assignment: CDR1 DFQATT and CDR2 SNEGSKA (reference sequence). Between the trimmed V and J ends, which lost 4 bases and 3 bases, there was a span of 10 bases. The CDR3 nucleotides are TGCAGTGCTATCTTAGATTACAATCAGCCCCAGCATTTT. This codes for CSAILDYNQPQHF.

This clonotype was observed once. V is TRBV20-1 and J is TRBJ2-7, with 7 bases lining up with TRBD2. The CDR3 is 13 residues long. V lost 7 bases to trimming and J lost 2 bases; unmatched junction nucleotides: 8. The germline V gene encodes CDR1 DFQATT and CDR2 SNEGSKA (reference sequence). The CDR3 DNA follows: TGCAGTGGACGGGTGGGAGGGACCTACGAGCAGTACTTC. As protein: CSGRVGGTYEQYF.

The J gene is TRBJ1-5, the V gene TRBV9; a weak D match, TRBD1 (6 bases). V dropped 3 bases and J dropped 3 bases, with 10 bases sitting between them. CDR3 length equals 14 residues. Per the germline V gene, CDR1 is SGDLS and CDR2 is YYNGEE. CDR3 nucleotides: TGTGCCAGCAGCGACCGGGACAACAATCAGCCCCAGCATTTT. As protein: CASSDRDNNQPQHF.

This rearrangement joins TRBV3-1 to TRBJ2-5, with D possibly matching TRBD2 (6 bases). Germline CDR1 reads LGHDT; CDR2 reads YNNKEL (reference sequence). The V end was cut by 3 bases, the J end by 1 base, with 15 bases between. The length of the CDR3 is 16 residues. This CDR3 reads CASSQDISGTQETQYF. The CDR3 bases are TGTGCCAGCAGCCAGGATATTAGCGGCACCCAAGAGACCCAGTACTTC.

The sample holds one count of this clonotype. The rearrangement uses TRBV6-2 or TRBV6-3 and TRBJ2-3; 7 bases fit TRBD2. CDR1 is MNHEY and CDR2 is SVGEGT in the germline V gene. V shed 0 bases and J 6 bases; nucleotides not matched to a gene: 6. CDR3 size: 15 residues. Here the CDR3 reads CASSYSAGEGDTQYF. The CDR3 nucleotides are TGTGCCAGCAGTTACTCGGCGGGGGAAGGGGATACGCAGTATTTT.

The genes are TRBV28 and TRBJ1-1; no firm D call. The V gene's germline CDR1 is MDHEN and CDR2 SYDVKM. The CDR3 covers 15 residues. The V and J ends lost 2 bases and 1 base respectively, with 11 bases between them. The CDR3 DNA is TGTGCCAGCAGTTTAGTGGTAGGGCAGAACACTGAAGCTTTCTTT. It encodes CASSLVVGQNTEAFF.

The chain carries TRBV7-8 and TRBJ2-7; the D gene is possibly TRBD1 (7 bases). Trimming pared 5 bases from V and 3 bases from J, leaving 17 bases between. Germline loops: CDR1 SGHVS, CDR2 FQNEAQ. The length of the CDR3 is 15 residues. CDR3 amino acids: CASSPDRDSYYEQYF. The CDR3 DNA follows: TGTGCCAGCAGCCCTGACAGGGACTCGTACTACGAGCAGTACTTC.

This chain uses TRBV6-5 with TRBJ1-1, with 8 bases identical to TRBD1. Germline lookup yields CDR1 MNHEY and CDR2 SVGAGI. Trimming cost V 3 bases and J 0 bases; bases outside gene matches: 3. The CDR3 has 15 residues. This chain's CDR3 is CASSYDRGMNTEAFF. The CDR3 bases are TGTGCCAGCAGTTATGACAGGGGCATGAACACTGAAGCTTTCTTT.

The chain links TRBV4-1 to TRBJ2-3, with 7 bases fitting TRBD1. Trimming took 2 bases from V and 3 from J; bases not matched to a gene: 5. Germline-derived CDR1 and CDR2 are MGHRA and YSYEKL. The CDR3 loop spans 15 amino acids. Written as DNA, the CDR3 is TGCGCCAGCAGCCAAACAGGGGTTAGAACAGATACGCAGTATTTT. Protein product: CASSQTGVRTDTQYF.

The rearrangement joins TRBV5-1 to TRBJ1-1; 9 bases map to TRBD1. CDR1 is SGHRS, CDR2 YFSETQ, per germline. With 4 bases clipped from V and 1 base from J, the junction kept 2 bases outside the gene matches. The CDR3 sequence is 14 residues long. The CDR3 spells CASSETGGNTEAFF. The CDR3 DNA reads TGCGCCAGCAGCGAGACAGGGGGGAACACTGAAGCTTTCTTT.

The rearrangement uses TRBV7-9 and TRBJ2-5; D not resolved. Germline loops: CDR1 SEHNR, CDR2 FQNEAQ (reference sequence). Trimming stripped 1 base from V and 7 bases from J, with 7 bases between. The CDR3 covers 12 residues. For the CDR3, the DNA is TGTGCCAGCAGCTTAGTAGGGCCGACCCAGTACTTC. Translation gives CASSLVGPTQYF.

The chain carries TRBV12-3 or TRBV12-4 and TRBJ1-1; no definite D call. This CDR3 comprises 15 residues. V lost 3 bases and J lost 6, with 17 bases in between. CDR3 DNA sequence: TGTGCCAGCAGTTTGAGGTCCTCCCGTCCTCCTGAAGCTTTCTTT. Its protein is CASSLRSSRPPEAFF.

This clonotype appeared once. The DNA for the CDR3 is TGTGCTAGTGGACGAGGGACACATCAAGAGACCCAGTACTTC. Its translation is CASGRGTHQETQYF. This rearrangement joins TRBV12-5 to TRBJ2-5; TRBD1 might be the D (6 bases). The V end lost 6 bases, the J end lost 2 bases, and 13 bases lay between the germline ends. CDR1 is LGHNT, CDR2 FRNRAP, per germline. The CDR3 has 14 amino acids.

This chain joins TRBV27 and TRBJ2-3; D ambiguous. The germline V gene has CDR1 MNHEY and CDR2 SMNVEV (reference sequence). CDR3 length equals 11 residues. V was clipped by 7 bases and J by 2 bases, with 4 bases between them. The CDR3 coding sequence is TGTGCCAGCAAGAACACAGATACGCAGTATTTT. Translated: CASKNTDTQYF.

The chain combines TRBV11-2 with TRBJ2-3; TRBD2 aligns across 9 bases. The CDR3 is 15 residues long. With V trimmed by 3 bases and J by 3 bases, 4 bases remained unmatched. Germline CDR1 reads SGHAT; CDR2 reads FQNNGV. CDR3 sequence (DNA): TGTGCCAGCAGCTTCGATGCGGGGGGGACAGATACGCAGTATTTT. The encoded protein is CASSFDAGGTDTQYF.

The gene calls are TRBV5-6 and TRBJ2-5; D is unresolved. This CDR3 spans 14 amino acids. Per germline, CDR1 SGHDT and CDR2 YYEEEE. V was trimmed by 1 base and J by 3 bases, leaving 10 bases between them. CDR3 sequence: CASSLPSDEETQYF. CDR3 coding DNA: TGTGCCAGCAGCTTGCCAAGCGACGAAGAGACCCAGTACTTC.

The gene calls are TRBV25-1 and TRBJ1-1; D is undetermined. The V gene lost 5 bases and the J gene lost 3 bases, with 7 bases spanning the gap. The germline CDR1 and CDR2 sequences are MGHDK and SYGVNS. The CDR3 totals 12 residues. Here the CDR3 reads CASSPDHTEAFF. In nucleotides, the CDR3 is TGTGCCAGCAGTCCTGATCACACTGAAGCTTTCTTT.

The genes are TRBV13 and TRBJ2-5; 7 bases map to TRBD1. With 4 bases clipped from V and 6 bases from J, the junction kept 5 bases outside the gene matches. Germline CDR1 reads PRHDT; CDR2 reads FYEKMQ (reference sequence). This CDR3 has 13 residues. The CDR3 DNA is TGTGCCAGCAGCTCATACAGGGGACAGACCCAGTACTTC. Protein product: CASSSYRGQTQYF.